This TCR beta chain was sequenced for a study of vaccination effects on CD4 cells after COVID-19. At the level of the study: BNT162b2 vaccine or mRNA-1273 vaccine was given to participants in two doses.

Antigen-specific CD4+ T cells were expanded (with viral peptide pools) by the ViraFEST assay ahead of sequencing. Isolating CD4+ T cells followed more than 9 days of culture. Previously uninfected by SARS-CoV-2, the vaccine recipients also showed negative nucleocapsid antibodies. The assay was immunoSEQ multiplex PCR, and TCRdb's table has in-frame clones only and misses some. Of roughly 30,000 clones listed, roughly 72% are singletons. The germline V and J ends were trimmed by 2 bases and 1 base, with 2 bases remaining between them. Germline loops: CDR1 MNHEY, CDR2 SVGAGI. This CDR3 region has 12 residues. This clone occurred once. What it binds is not known. At the DNA level, this CDR3 is encoded by other sequences in the same sample as well.

This clonotype originated in a human donor who received a COVID-19 vaccine. The chain links TRBV6-5 to TRBJ1-1; no clear D. The sequences come from CD4+ T cells from PBMCs cultured with HCoV-OC43 spike peptides, collected before COVID-19 vaccination. The subset denotes: HCoV-OC43 spike overlapping peptide pool stimulation. The CDR3 DNA reads as TGTGCCAGCAGTTACCGGAACACTGAAGCTTTCTTT. Its protein product is CASSYRNTEAFF.